The entry that follows covers one T cell receptor (beta chain) sequence. This clone was counted a few times. The specificity of this receptor is unknown. It has no much larger one-base neighbor in the sample; base qualities were not kept. Per the germline V gene, LGHNA is the CDR1 and YNFKEQ is the CDR2. Germline trimming: 6 bases from V, 4 bases from J; junction bases outside gene matches: 16. Its CDR3 holds 17 amino acids, cysteine through phenylalanine. Only the CDR3 region is kept as DNA, spanning 51 bases read in frame from base 1. The sample comes from a study of blood T cell repertoires in COVID-19 (dated by TCRdb to about 2020). Broadly, across the study: The collaborator samples originated in the United States, Italy and Spain and spanned the acute and convalescent phases of COVID-19. Deeply sampled blood TCRbeta repertoires from subjects exposed to, actively infected with, or recovered from COVID-19 were included in the dataset. The repertoires were released in a freely available public database meant as a resource for research on the immune response to SARS-CoV-2. The samples were drawn from the first 160 participants of the ongoing ImmuneRACE study and from 1,254 subjects provided by 6 global collaborators. Nearly every sample came with metadata listing a de-identified subject ID, COVID-19 status, age in years and sex. The material from the prospective study consisted of cDNA or gDNA derived from T cells, B-cell-depleted T cells, or PBMCs. HLA class I and class II types, where available, came from metadata supplied by the sample provider rather than from assay-based typing. Broader findings and caveats from the paper: How much clinical and demographic metadata was included differed by source and by participant, and the metadata was provided uncurated.

Whole blood was collected in K2EDTA tubes by collaborating institutions according to the institutions' own protocols. Collaborator samples were shipped for TCRbeta analysis as frozen whole blood, isolated PBMCs, or DNA extracted from either sample type. The immunoSEQ Assay, a bias-controlled multiplex PCR, was used to amplify TCRbeta CDR3 regions from genomic DNA. In the source study's methods: Within the assay, amplification of reference gene primers was used to estimate how many nucleated cells each sample contained. To quantify the absolute abundance of each unique TCRbeta CDR3 rearrangement, sequence reads were collapsed and filtered. For each sample, productive Simpson clonality was calculated as the square root of Simpson's diversity index over productive rearrangements. TCRdb obtained this table from immuneACCESS and retained in-frame rearrangements with V and J assigned. These tables miss some clones; where compared with another copy, unresolved V genes account for less than half of the shortfall, and the remainder is unexplained. V, J and clone size reflect that table, while D and trimming were determined from the DNA. Here the sample has 97,000 or so clones; approximately 86% occur a single time. About 11% of the sample is taken by the ten largest.

The clonotype was recovered from an older man with active or convalescent COVID-19. Source material: peripheral blood. The chain uses TRBV4-2 and TRBJ2-5; a stretch of 8 junction bases matches TRBD2. DNA sequence: TGTGCCAGCAGGGGAGCTAGCGGGTCCAGTTGGGGAGAGACCCAGTACTTC. Its protein reads: CASRGASGSSWGETQYF.